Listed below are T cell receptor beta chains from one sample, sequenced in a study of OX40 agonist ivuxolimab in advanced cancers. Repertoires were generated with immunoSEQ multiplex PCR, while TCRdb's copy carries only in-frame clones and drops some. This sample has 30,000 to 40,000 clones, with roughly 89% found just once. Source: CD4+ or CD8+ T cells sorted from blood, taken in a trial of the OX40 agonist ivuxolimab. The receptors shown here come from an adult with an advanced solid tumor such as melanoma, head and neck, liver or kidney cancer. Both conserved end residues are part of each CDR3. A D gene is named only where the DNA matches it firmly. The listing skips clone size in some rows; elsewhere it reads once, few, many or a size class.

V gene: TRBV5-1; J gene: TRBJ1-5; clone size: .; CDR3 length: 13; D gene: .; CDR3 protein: CASSLGANQPQHF; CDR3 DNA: TGCGCCAGCAGCTTGGGGGCTAATCAGCCCCAGCATTTT
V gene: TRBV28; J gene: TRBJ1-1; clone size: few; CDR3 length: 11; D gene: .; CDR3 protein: CASGYYGIAFF; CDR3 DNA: TGTGCCAGCGGATATTACGGAATAGCTTTCTTT
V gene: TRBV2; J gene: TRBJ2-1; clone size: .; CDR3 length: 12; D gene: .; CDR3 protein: CASSERGNEQFF; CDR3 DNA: TGTGCCAGCAGTGAGAGGGGCAATGAGCAGTTCTTC
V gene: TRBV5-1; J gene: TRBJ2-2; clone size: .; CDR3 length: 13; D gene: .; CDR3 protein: CATGTGRAGELFF; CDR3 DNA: TGCGCCACAGGGACGGGCCGGGCCGGGGAGCTGTTTTTT
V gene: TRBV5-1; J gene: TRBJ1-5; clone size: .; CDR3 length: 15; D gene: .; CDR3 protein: CASSLEGNGDQPQHF; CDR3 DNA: TGCGCCAGCAGCTTAGAGGGGAACGGGGATCAGCCCCAGCATTTT
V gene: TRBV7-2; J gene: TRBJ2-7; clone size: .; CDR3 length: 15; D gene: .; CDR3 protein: CASSPKGRVGYEQYF; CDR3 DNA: TGTGCCAGCAGCCCCAAGGGCAGGGTTGGCTACGAGCAGTACTTC
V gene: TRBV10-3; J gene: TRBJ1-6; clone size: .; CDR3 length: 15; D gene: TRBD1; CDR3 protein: CAISKTGGGDSPLHF; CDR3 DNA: TGTGCCATCAGTAAGACAGGGGGCGGGGATTCACCCCTCCACTTT
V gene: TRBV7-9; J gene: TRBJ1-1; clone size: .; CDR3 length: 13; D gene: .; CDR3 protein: CASSFDPNTEAFF; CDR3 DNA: TGTGCCAGCAGCTTCGACCCGAACACTGAAGCTTTCTTT
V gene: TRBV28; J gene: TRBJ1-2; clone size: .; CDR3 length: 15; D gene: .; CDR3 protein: CASRAPRSTSYGYTF; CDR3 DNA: TGTGCCAGCAGAGCTCCTAGATCAACCAGCTATGGCTACACCTTC
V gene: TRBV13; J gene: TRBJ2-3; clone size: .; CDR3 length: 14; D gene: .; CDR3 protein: CASSQSSSTDTQYF; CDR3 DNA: TGTGCCAGCAGCCAGAGTAGCAGCACAGATACGCAGTATTTT
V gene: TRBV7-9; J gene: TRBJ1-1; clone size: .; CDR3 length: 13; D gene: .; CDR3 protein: CASSLALGAEAFF; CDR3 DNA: TGTGCCAGCAGCTTAGCTTTGGGAGCGGAAGCTTTCTTT
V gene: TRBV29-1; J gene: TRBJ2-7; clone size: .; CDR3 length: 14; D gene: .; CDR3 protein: CSVREGVVGSEQYF; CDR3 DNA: TGCAGCGTACGAGAGGGGGTAGTGGGATCCGAGCAGTACTTC
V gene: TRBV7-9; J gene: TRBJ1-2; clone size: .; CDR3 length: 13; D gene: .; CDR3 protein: CASSYGEALGYTF; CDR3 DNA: TGTGCCAGCAGCTATGGGGAGGCTCTTGGCTACACCTTC
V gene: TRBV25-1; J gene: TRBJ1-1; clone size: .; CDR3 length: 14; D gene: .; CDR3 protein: CASTPAGVRTEAFF; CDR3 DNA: TGTGCCAGCACGCCGGCAGGGGTGCGAACTGAAGCTTTCTTT
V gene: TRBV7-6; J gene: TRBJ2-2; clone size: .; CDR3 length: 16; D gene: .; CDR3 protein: CASSLSSGGAWGELFF; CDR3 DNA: TGTGCCAGCAGCCTTTCTAGTGGGGGTGCCTGGGGGGAGCTGTTTTTT
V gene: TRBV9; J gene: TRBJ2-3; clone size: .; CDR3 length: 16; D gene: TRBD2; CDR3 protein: CASSRGAGGRTDTQYF; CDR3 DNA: TGTGCCAGCAGCCGGGGAGCGGGGGGGCGGACAGATACGCAGTATTTT
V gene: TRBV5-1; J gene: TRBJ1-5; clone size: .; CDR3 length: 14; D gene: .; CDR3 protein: CASSSGGTDQPQHF; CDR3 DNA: TGCGCCAGCAGCAGCGGGGGTACCGATCAGCCCCAGCATTTT
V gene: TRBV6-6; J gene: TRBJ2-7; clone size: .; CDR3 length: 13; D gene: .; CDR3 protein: CASRKQLGYEQYF; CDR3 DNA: TGTGCCAGCAGGAAGCAGCTTGGCTACGAGCAGTACTTC
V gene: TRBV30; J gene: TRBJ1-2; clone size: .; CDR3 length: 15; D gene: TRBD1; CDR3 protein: CAWSAGDREIDGYTF; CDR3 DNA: TGTGCCTGGAGTGCCGGGGACAGGGAGATCGATGGCTACACCTTC
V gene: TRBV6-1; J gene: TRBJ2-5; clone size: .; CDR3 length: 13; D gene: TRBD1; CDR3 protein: CASRGQYQETQYF; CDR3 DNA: TGTGCCAGCAGGGGACAGTACCAAGAGACCCAGTACTTC
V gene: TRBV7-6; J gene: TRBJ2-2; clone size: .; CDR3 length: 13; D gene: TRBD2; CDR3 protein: CASSYREDRELFF; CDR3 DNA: TGTGCCAGCAGCTACCGGGAGGACCGGGAGCTGTTTTTT
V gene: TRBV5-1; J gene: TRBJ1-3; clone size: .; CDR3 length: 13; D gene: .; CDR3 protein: CASSPQGGNTIYF; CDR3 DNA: TGCGCCAGCAGCCCGCAGGGCGGAAACACCATATATTTT
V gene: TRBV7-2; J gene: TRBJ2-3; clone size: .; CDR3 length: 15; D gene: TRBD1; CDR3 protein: CASSLRGQLTDTQYF; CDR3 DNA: TGTGCCAGCAGCCTGAGGGGACAGCTCACAGATACGCAGTATTTT
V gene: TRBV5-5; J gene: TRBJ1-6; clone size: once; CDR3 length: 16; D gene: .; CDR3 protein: CASSLIEGSGLSPLHF; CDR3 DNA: TGTGCCAGCAGCTTAATCGAGGGGTCAGGGCTTTCACCCCTCCACTTT
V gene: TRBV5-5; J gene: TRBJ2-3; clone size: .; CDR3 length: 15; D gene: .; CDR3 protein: CASSSGTVSTDTQYF; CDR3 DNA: TGTGCCAGCAGCTCGGGGACGGTGAGCACAGATACGCAGTATTTT
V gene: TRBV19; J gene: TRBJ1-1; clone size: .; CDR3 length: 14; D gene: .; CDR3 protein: CASTLRDGNTEAFF; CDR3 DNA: TGTGCCAGTACCCTCCGGGACGGGAACACTGAAGCTTTCTTT
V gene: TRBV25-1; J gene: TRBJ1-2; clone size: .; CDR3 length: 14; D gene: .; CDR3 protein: CASSPGTETYGYTF; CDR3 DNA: TGTGCCAGCAGCCCCGGGACCGAGACCTATGGCTACACCTTC
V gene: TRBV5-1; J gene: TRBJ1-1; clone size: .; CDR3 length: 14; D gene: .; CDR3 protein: CASSFGRVNTEAFF; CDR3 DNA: TGCGCCAGCAGCTTCGGCAGGGTGAACACTGAAGCTTTCTTT
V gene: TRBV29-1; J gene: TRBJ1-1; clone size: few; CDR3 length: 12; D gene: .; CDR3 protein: CSVEDSDTEAFF; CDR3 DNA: TGCAGCGTTGAAGATTCGGACACTGAAGCTTTCTTT
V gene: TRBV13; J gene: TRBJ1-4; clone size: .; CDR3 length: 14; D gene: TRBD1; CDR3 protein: CASSWGTVNEKLFF; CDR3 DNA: TGTGCCAGCAGCTGGGGGACAGTTAATGAAAAACTGTTTTTT
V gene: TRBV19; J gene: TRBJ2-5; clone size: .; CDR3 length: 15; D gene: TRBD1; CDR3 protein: CASSTTGAEGETQYF; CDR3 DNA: TGTGCCAGTAGTACGACAGGGGCGGAGGGAGAGACCCAGTACTTC
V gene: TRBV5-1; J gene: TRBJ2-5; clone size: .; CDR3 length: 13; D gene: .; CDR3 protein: CASSSSYQETQYF; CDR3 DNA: TGCGCCAGCAGCTCCAGTTACCAAGAGACCCAGTACTTC
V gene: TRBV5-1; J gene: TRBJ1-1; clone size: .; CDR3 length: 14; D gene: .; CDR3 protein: CASSLSMRNTEAFF; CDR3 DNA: TGCGCCAGCAGCTTAAGCATGCGGAACACTGAAGCTTTCTTT
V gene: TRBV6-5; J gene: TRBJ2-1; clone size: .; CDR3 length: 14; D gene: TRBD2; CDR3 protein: CASSYTSGGDEQFF; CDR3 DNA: TGTGCCAGCAGTTATACTAGTGGGGGGGATGAGCAGTTCTTC
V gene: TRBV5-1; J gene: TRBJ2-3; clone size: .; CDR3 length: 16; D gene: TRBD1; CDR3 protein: CASSLKTGGAEDTQYF; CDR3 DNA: TGCGCCAGCAGCTTGAAGACAGGGGGCGCCGAAGATACGCAGTATTTT
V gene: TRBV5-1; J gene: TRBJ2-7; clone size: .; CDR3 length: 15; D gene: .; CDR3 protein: CASSLGGVSNYEQYF; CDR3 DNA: TGCGCCAGCAGCTTGGGTGGGGTTTCAAACTACGAGCAGTACTTC
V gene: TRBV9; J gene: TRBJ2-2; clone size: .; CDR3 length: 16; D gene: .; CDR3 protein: CASSPRPDFGTGELFF; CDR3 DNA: TGTGCCAGCAGCCCAAGACCCGACTTCGGCACCGGGGAGCTGTTTTTT
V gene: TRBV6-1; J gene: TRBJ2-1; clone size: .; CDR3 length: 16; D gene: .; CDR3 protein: CASSERGDYLYNEQFF; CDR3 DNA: TGTGCCAGCAGTGAAAGGGGGGACTACCTCTACAATGAGCAGTTCTTC
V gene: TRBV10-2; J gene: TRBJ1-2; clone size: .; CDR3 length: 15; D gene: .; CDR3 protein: CASSAGNWGVRGYTF; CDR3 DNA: TGCGCCAGCAGTGCCGGGAACTGGGGTGTGCGGGGCTACACCTTC
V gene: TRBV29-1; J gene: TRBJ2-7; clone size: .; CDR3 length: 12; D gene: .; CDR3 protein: CSGRVGAGEQYF; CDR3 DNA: TGCAGCGGGCGGGTGGGGGCCGGAGAGCAGTACTTC
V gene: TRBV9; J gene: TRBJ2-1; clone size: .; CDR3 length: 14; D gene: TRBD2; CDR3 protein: CASSVGLAGGLGFF; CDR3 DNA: TGTGCCAGCAGCGTAGGGCTAGCGGGGGGCCTGGGGTTCTTC
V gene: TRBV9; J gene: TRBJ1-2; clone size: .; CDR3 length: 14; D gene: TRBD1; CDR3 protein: CASSVGGTGGGYTF; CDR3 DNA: TGTGCCAGCAGCGTAGGTGGGACAGGAGGGGGCTACACCTTC
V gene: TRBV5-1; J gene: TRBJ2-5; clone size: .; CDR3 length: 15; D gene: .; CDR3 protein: CASSLSLGDQETQYF; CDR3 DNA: TGCGCCAGCAGCTTGAGTCTGGGGGACCAAGAGACCCAGTACTTC